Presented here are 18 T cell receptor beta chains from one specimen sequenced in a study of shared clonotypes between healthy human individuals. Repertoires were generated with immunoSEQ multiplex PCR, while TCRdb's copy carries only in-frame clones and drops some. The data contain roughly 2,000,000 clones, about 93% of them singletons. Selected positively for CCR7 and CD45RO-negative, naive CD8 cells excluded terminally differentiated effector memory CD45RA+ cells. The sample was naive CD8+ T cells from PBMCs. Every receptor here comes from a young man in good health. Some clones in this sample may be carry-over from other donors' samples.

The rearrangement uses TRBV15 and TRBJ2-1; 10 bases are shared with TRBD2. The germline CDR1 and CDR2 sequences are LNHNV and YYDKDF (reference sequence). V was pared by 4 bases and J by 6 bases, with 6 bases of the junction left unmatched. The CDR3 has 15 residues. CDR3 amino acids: CATSIGLAATNEQFF. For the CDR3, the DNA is TGTGCCACCAGCATTGGACTAGCGGCTACCAATGAGCAGTTCTTC.

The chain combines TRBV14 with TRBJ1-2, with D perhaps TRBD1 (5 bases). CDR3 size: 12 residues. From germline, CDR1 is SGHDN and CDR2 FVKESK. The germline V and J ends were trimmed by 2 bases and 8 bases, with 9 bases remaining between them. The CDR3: CASSQRGWGYTF. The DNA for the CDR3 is TGTGCCAGCAGCCAACGGGGGTGGGGCTACACCTTC.

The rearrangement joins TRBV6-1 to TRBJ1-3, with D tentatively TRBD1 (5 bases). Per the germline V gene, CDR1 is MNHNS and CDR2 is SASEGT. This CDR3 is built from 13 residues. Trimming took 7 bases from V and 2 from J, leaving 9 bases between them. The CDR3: CASIGTAGNTIYF. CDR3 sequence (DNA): TGTGCCAGCATAGGGACGGCTGGAAACACCATATATTTT.

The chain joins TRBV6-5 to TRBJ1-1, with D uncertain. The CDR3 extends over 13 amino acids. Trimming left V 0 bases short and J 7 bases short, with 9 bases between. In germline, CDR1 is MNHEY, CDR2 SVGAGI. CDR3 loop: CASSYSKWVEAFF. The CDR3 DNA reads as TGTGCCAGCAGTTACTCAAAATGGGTTGAAGCTTTCTTT.

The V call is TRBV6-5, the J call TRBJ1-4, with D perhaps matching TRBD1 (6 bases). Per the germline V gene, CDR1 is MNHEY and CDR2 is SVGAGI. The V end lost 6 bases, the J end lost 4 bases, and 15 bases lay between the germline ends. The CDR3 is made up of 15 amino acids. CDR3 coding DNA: TGTGCCAGCAGCCCCTGGGGGGCCGATAATGAAAAACTGTTTTTT. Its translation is CASSPWGADNEKLFF.

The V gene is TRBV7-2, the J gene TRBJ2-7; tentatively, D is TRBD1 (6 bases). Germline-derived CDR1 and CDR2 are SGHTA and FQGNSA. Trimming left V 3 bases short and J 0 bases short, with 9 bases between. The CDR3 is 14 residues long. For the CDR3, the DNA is TGTGCCAGCAGCTTCCTGGGGGCCTCCTACGAGCAGTACTTC. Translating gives CASSFLGASYEQYF. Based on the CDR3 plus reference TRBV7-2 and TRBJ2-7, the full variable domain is GAGVSQSPSNKVTEKGKDVELRCDPISGHTALYWYRQSLGQGLEFLIYFQGNSAPDKSGLPSDRFSAERTGGSVSTLTIQRTQQEDSAVYLCASSFLGASYEQYFGPGTRLTVT.

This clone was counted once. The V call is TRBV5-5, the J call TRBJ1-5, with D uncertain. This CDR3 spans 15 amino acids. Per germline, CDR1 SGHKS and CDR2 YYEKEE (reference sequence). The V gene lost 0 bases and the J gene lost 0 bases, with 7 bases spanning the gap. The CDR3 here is CASSLADYSNQPQHF. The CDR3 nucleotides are TGTGCCAGCAGCTTGGCGGATTATAGCAATCAGCCCCAGCATTTT.

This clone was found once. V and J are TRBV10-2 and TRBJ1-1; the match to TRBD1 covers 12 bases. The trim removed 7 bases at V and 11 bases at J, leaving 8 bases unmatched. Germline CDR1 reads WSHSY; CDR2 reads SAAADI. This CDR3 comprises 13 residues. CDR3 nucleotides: TGCGCCAGCAACCCGGGACAGGGGGCAGCTGCTTTCTTT. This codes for CASNPGQGAAAFF.

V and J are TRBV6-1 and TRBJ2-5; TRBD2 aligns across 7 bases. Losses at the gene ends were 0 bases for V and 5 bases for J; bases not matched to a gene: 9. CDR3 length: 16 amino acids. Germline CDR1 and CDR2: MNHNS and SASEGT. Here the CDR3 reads CASSEALLAAGETQYF. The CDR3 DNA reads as TGTGCCAGCAGTGAAGCGCTTCTGGCAGCGGGGGAGACCCAGTACTTC.

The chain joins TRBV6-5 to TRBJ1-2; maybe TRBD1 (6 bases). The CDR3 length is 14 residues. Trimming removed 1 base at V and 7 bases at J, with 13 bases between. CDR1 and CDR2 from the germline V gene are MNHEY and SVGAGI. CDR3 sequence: CASSYFGRGLGYTF. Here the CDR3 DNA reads TGTGCCAGCAGTTACTTTGGCAGGGGACTTGGCTACACCTTC.

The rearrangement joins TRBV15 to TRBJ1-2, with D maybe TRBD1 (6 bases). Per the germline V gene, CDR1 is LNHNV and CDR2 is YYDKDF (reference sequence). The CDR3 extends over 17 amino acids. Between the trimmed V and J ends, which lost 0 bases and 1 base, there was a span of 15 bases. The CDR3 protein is CATSRDRAGDINYGYTF. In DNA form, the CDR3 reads TGTGCCACCAGCAGAGATCGAGCAGGGGATATTAACTATGGCTACACCTTC.

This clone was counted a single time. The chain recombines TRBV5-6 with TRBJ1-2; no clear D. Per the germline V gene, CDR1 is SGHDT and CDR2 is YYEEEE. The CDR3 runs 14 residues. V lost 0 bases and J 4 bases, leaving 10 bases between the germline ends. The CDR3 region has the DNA TGTGCCAGCAGCTTGGCCCTGAACATCTATGGCTACACCTTC. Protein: CASSLALNIYGYTF.

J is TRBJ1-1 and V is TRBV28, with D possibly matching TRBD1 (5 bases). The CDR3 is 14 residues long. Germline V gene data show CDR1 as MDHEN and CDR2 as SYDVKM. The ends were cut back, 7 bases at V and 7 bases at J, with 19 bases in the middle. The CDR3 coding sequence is TGTGCCAGCACCCCCCCTGCCAGGGCCCATGAAGCTTTCTTT. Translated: CASTPPARAHEAFF.

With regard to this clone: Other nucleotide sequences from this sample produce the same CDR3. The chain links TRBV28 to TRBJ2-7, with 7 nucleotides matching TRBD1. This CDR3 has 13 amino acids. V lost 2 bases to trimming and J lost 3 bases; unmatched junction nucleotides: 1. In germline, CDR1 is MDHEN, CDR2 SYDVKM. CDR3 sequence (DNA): TGTGCCAGCAGTTTAACAGGGGACTACGAGCAGTACTTC. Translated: CASSLTGDYEQYF.

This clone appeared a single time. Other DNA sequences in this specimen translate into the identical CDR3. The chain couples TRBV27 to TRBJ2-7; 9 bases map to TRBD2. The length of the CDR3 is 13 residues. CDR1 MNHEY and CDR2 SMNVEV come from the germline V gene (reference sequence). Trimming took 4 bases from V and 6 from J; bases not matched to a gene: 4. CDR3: CASSSGLAGEQYF. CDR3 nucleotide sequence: TGTGCCAGCAGTTCGGGACTAGCCGGCGAGCAGTACTTC.

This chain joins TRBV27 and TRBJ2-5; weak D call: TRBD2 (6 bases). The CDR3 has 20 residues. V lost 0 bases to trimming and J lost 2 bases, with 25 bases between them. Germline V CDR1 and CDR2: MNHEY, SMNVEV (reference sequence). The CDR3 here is CASSLSSSLNLRGWQETQYF. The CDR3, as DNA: TGTGCCAGCAGTTTATCGTCTTCTCTAAACCTTCGGGGGTGGCAAGAGACCCAGTACTTC.

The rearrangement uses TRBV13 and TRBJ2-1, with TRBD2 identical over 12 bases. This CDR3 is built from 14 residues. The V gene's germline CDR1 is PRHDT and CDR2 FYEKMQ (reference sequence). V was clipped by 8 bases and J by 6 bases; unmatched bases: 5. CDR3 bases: TGTGCCAGCGGTACTAGCGGGAGGACCAATGAGCAGTTCTTC. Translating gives CASGTSGRTNEQFF.

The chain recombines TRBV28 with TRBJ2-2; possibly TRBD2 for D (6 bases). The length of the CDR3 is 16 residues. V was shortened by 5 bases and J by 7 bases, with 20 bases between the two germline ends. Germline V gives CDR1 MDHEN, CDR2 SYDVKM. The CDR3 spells CASSPIQSGAGGELFF. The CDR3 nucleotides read TGTGCCAGCAGTCCCATACAGTCTGGAGCGGGCGGGGAGCTGTTTTTT.